These 5 T cell receptor beta chains originate from one sample sequenced in a study of T cell repertoires in cytomegalovirus infection. TCRdb re-called the reads with MiXCR, one entry per CDR3 protein. This table has roughly 700,000 distinct CDR3 sequences, roughly 33% appearing once. Their specific antigens are unknown. The source was cultured PBMCs, collected from culture after CMV antigen stimulation. The receptors stem from a human donor in good health (CMV status not recorded). Some clones in this sample may be carry-over from other donors' samples.

V is TRBV6-1 and J is TRBJ2-1; tentative D call: TRBD2 (6 bases). This CDR3 comprises 14 residues. Trimming removed 2 bases at V and 6 bases at J, with 11 bases between. Germline assignment: CDR1 MNHNS and CDR2 SASEGT. CDR3 amino acids: CASSEMEGPNEQFF. CDR3 bases: TGTGCCAGCAGTGAAATGGAGGGACCCAATGAGCAGTTCTTC.

The genes are TRBV7-2 and TRBJ1-3; D call uncertain. This CDR3 is built from 14 residues. V lost 5 bases, J lost 4 bases, and 12 bases lay in between. CDR1 and CDR2 (germline): SGHTA, FQGNSA. In DNA, the CDR3 is TGTGCCAGCAGCGATCCACCGGGAGGAAACACCATATATTTT. Its protein product is CASSDPPGGNTIYF.

The sample holds one count of this clonotype. This chain uses TRBV27 with TRBJ1-5; D is perhaps TRBD1 (5 bases). This CDR3 has 16 residues. V was trimmed by 2 bases and J by 1 base, leaving 12 bases between them. Germline V lookup: CDR1 MNHEY, CDR2 SMNVEV (reference sequence). CDR3 in DNA: TGTGCCAGCAGTTTAAGGGGAGACAGCAGCAATCAGCCCCAGCATTTT. This sequence encodes CASSLRGDSSNQPQHF.

The sample holds a few counts of this clonotype. The gene calls are TRBV10-3 and TRBJ2-7, with D tentatively TRBD1 (6 bases). The CDR3 runs 13 residues. The germline V gene has CDR1 ENHRY and CDR2 SYGVKD. Trimming stripped 6 bases from V and 0 bases from J, with 9 bases between. In nucleotides, the CDR3 is TGTGCCATCAGGGTGACAGGCTCCTACGAGCAGTACTTC. Its protein product is CAIRVTGSYEQYF.

V is TRBV4-1 and J is TRBJ2-2; D perhaps matches TRBD2 (6 bases). The CDR3 totals 16 residues. CDR1 and CDR2 (germline): MGHRA, YSYEKL. V gave up 1 base and J gave up 1 base, with 10 bases separating them. DNA of the CDR3: TGCGCCAGCAGCCAAGCGGGAGCAAAGAACACCGGGGAGCTGTTTTTT. It encodes CASSQAGAKNTGELFF.